This T cell receptor (beta chain) originates from a study of T cells in Graves' hyperthyroidism and ophthalmopathy. In the study overall: Peripheral blood sampling occurred at initial diagnosis, before any treatment.

The CDR3 regions of TCR beta were amplified from RNA transcripts. The HTBI primer set served for first-round RT-PCR of the TCR CDR3. TCRdb fed the multiplex PCR reads into MiXCR, producing one record per CDR3 protein. The table records 450,000 to 650,000 distinct CDR3 sequences, 13% to 15% of them present only once. Trimming shortened V by 5 bases and J by 3 bases, and 11 bases separated the two germline ends. The CDR3 consists of 13 residues. Overall study results and limits: Ophthalmopathy stood apart from stable hyperthyroidism in a 13 V-J model. Model output signaled ophthalmopathy a median around 6.9 months ahead of onset.

This clonotype was counted at least ten times. Its antigen is unidentified. The V call is TRBV12-3 or TRBV12-4, the J call TRBJ2-7; a possible D gene is TRBD1 (5 bases). Sequencing input: blood. The sequence was obtained from a woman between 18 and 29 years old with Graves' ophthalmopathy. The DNA for the CDR3 is TGTGCCAGCAGTCTGGGGCCTTTCTACGAGCAGTACTTC. Protein product: CASSLGPFYEQYF.